This T cell receptor beta chain derives from a study of cytomegalovirus exposure and HLA in healthy donors. The assay was immunoSEQ multiplex PCR, and TCRdb's table has in-frame clones only and misses some. The sample includes hundreds of thousands of clones, 88% seen only once; the top ten take over 0.85%. The sequenced material came from PBMCs. This TCR came from a woman aged 18-29 years in good health and CMV-seronegative.

The CDR3 loop reads CASASGANYGYTF. The CDR3 bases are TGTGCCAGCGCGTCGGGGGCTAACTATGGCTACACCTTC. This sequence joins TRBV6-5 and TRBJ1-2; possibly TRBD1 for D (5 bases). Trimming removed 8 bases at V and 0 bases at J, with 10 bases between. The CDR3 runs to 13 residues. Germline V gene data show CDR1 as MNHEY and CDR2 as SVGAGI.